The 26 T cell receptor beta chains given below trace back to one sample, sequenced in a study of CD8+ T cells in alopecia areata. RNA was extracted and reverse transcribed into cDNA as the sequencing template. Here immunoSEQ multiplex PCR was the method, and the copy in TCRdb shows in-frame clones only, minus some. This sample has over 100,000 clones, each found more than once. The sample consisted of lesional skin. These receptors all stem from a C3H/HeJ mouse with alopecia areata. For this mouse line, the MHC haplotype is H2-k.

A remark on this clone: Gene names are the mouse ones. CDR3 DNA, as far as it was read: TGTGCTAGCAGCCCGTGGGACAGGGTAGAAGAA. Protein: CASSPWDRVEE. The CDR3 in full is CASSPWDRVEETLYF. The chain links TRBV29 to TRBJ2-3; TRBD1 matches 9 bases. The read ends 4 residues early relative to the CDR3; the germline J gene fills the gap. The CDR3 runs 15 residues. The germline V gene has CDR1 MSHET and CDR2 SYDVDS.

Details on this clone: All gene names here are mouse names. The CDR3 end is not reached by the read, which stops 4 residues before it; the germline J gene fills it in. The chain is built from TRBV19 and TRBJ1-2, with a possible D match to TRBD1 (6 bases). The CDR3 runs to 13 residues. The germline CDR1 and CDR2 sequences are FNHDT and SITEND (reference sequence). The CDR3 bases that were read are TGTGCCAGCAGTATCCACAGGGAGTCC. Translation gives CASSIHRES. The whole CDR3 sequence is CASSIHRESDYTF.

This clone has a handful of counts. Germline and genes here are mouse. Read sequence stops 4 residues before the CDR3 end, and the germline J gene provides the missing end. This chain uses TRBV17 with TRBJ1-2, with a possible D match to TRBD1 (6 bases). Germline lookup yields CDR1 MNHDT and CDR2 YYDKIL. Trimming took 6 bases from V and 3 from J, leaving 8 bases between them. The CDR3 contains 12 residues. The sequenced CDR3 bases are TGTGCTAGCAGCACAGGGCACTCC. Protein: CASSTGHS. The entire CDR3 protein reads CASSTGHSDYTF.

To note about this clone: Gene names and germline refer to mouse. The read ends 4 residues early relative to the CDR3; the germline J gene fills the gap. The chain links TRBV13-2 to TRBJ2-2, with a possible D match to TRBD2 (5 bases). Trimming removed 4 bases from V and 0 bases from J, with 10 bases in between. CDR1 is NNHNN and CDR2 is SYGAGS in the germline V gene (reference sequence). The CDR3 contains 15 residues. The CDR3 region is CASGRGLSNTGQLYF. CDR3 DNA (partial): TGTGCCAGCGGTAGAGGACTTTCAAACACCGGG.

Of note for this clone: Mouse gene names apply. The read terminates 4 residues before the CDR3 end, so the remaining end is supplied by the germline J gene. This sequence joins TRBV13-3 and TRBJ2-4; tentative D call: TRBD2 (6 bases). The V and J ends lost 0 bases and 0 bases respectively, with 11 bases between them. CDR3 length: 16 residues. Germline V gives CDR1 NNHDY, CDR2 SYVADS. The sequenced CDR3 bases are TGTGCCAGCAGTGATGCACCTGGGGCAAGTCAAAAC. Translating it yields CASSDAPGASQN. The CDR3 in its entirety is CASSDAPGASQNTLYF. The full variable domain, its missing parts supplied by reference TRBV13-3 and TRBJ2-4, is EAAVTQSPRSKVAVTGGKVTLSCHQTNNHDYMYWYRQDTGHGLRLIHYSYVADSTEKGDIPDGYKASRPSQENFSLILELASLSQTAVYFCASSDAPGASQNTLYFGAGTRLSVL.

In the case of this clone: All gene names here are mouse names. The read is 4 residues too short to cover the CDR3 end, so that end is filled in from the germline J gene. The V and J genes are TRBV13-3 and TRBJ2-5; D is uncertain. This CDR3 is built from 15 residues. V gave up 0 bases and J gave up 0 bases, with 8 bases separating them. CDR1 NNHDY and CDR2 SYVADS come from the germline V gene. CDR3 DNA (partial): TGTGCCAGCAGTGATGACAGCTTTAACCAAGAC. Translation gives CASSDDSFNQD. The entire CDR3 protein reads CASSDDSFNQDTQYF.

In regard to this clone: The germline and genes are mouse ones. The CDR3 DNA, read in part, is TGCACCTGCAGTGCAGTGGGACTGGGCACAAACACCGGG. It translates to CTCSAVGLGTNTG. The full CDR3 sequence reads CTCSAVGLGTNTGQLYF. V usage is TRBV1 and J usage is TRBJ2-2, with 9 bases fitting TRBD2. The read falls 4 residues short of the CDR3 end, and the missing part is taken from the germline J gene. The CDR3 runs to 17 residues. Germline CDR1 and CDR2: NSQYPW and LRSPGD (reference sequence). With V trimmed by 1 base and J by 0 bases, 3 bases remained unmatched.

On this clone itself: Gene labels here are mouse ones. The sequenced fragment ends 4 residues before the CDR3 boundary, so the rest is inferred from the germline J gene. The chain links TRBV13-3 to TRBJ1-1, with TRBD1 matching over 10 bases. Germline loops: CDR1 NNHDY, CDR2 SYVADS. This CDR3 is built from 16 residues. The V segment lost 6 bases and the J segment 0 bases; nucleotides outside the gene matches: 8. The CDR3 DNA, read in part, is TGTGCCAGCAACCGGCCGGGACAGGGGACAAACACA. Protein product: CASNRPGQGTNT. The complete CDR3 protein is CASNRPGQGTNTEVFF.

Concerning this clone: Mouse gene names and germline throughout. The read ends 4 residues shy of where the CDR3 ends; the end is completed using the germline J gene. The chain carries TRBV13-2 and TRBJ1-4; no firm D call. CDR3 size: 14 residues. The V end was cut by 4 bases, the J end by 0 bases, with 7 bases between. In germline, CDR1 is NNHNN, CDR2 SYGAGS (reference sequence). Incomplete CDR3 DNA: TGTGCCAGCGGTCGACAAATTTCCAACGAA. It codes for CASGRQISNE. From start to end, the CDR3 is CASGRQISNERLFF.

This clone turned up a few times. Genes and germline come from the mouse. The read ends 4 residues before the CDR3 terminus; that terminus is restored from the germline J gene. The chain is built from TRBV13-3 and TRBJ2-3; possibly TRBD2 for D (5 bases). V gave up 2 bases and J gave up 3 bases, with 10 bases separating them. The CDR3 runs 14 residues. In germline, CDR1 is NNHDY, CDR2 SYVADS. The CDR3 is CASSDWVMAETLYF. The sequenced CDR3 bases are TGTGCCAGCAGTGACTGGGTAATGGCAGAA.

Of note for this clone: Gene and germline names: mouse. The read halts 4 residues ahead of the CDR3 end, with the missing end drawn from the germline J gene. The chain joins TRBV1 to TRBJ2-5; 9 nucleotides line up with TRBD1. V lost 3 bases and J lost 3; bases outside the gene matches: 4. There are 15 residues in the CDR3. Looked up from germline, CDR1 is NSQYPW and CDR2 is LRSPGD (reference sequence). The CDR3 DNA, read in part, is TGCACCTGCAGTGCCCCAGACAGGGGGCAAGAC. The encoded protein is CTCSAPDRGQD. The whole CDR3 sequence is CTCSAPDRGQDTQYF.

In the case of this clone: The gene names given are mouse names. The read is 4 residues too short to cover the CDR3 end, so that end is filled in from the germline J gene. The chain recombines TRBV1 with TRBJ2-1, with 7 bases lining up with TRBD1. Germline V gene lookup returns CDR1 NSQYPW and CDR2 LRSPGD (reference sequence). Germline trimming cut 0 bases from V and 3 bases from J; bases unmatched to any gene: 5. There are 16 residues in the CDR3. This CDR3 is CTCSADQAGGYAEQFF. CDR3 bases read: TGCACCTGCAGTGCAGATCAGGCAGGGGGCTATGCT. Looking up the rest from reference TRBV1 and TRBJ2-1 gives the full variable domain: VTLLEQNPRWRLVPRGQAVNLRCILKNSQYPWMSWYQQDLQKQLQWLFTLRSPGDKEVKSLPGADYLATRVTDTELRLQVANMSQGRTLYCTCSADQAGGYAEQFFGPGTRLTVL.

The table lists this clone with a few counts. Germline and genes: mouse. With the read ending 4 residues before the CDR3 end, the germline J gene is used to fill in that end. The genes are TRBV17 and TRBJ2-1; D is ambiguous. With 3 bases removed from V and 1 base from J, the gap between germline ends came to 10 bases. CDR3 length: 15 residues. Per the germline V gene, CDR1 is MNHDT and CDR2 is YYDKIL. CDR3 DNA (partial): TGTGCTAGCAGTAGCAAGATGGTGAACTATGCT. Translated: CASSSKMVNYA. The full-length CDR3 reads as CASSSKMVNYAEQFF.

Only a few counts were recorded for this clone. Mouse germline and gene names are used. The DNA ends 4 residues before the CDR3 does, and the rest of the CDR3 is filled in from the germline J gene. The rearrangement uses TRBV16 and TRBJ2-7, with 10 bases lining up with TRBD2. J lost 0 bases, V lost 4 bases, and 3 bases had no gene match. The length of the CDR3 is 15 residues. CDR1 SGHSA and CDR2 FRNQAP come from the germline V gene. The CDR3 sequence is CASSSGTGDSYEQYF. The sequenced CDR3 bases are TGTGCAAGCAGCTCCGGGACTGGGGACTCCTAT.

This clone was recorded many times. Mouse names are used for the genes. The read gets to within 4 residues of the CDR3 end, and the germline J gene fills in the rest. The gene calls are TRBV13-3 and TRBJ2-3; 10 bases align to TRBD2. Germline values: CDR1 NNHDY, CDR2 SYVADS. The CDR3 covers 18 residues. V dropped 0 bases and J dropped 1; count of bases not matched to a gene: 8. The sequenced CDR3 bases are TGTGCCAGCAGTGATGCCCCTGGGGGGGCGCAGGGTGCAGAA. It encodes CASSDAPGGAQGAE. The complete CDR3 protein is CASSDAPGGAQGAETLYF.

This clone was found a few times. Germline and genes: mouse. The CDR3 end is not reached by the read, which stops 4 residues before it; the germline J gene fills it in. This chain uses TRBV13-3 with TRBJ2-4; the match to TRBD1 covers 8 bases. The junction had 6 bases not matched to a gene; V was cut back by 0 bases and J by 0 bases. CDR1 and CDR2 (germline): NNHDY, SYVADS. CDR3 length equals 17 residues. Incomplete CDR3 DNA: TGTGCCAGCAGTGATGCGCACAGGGGGACTAGTCAAAAC. It codes for CASSDAHRGTSQN. In full, the CDR3 is CASSDAHRGTSQNTLYF.

Points on this clone: Mouse gene names apply. The read ends 4 residues shy of where the CDR3 ends; the end is completed using the germline J gene. J is TRBJ2-1 and V is TRBV1; no clear D. This CDR3 has 14 residues. Germline CDR1 is NSQYPW and CDR2 is LRSPGD (reference sequence). V was cut by 1 base and J by 3 bases, with 7 bases left in between. The covered CDR3 bases are TGCACCTGCAGTGCAGTCTTAGGCTATGCT. Protein product: CTCSAVLGYA. The full-length CDR3 reads as CTCSAVLGYAEQFF.

This clone was counted between two and nine times. The protein recorded in TCRdb does not match the translated DNA at residue 12; the protein presented here comes from translating the DNA. Genes and germline are mouse. The CDR3 extends 3 residues past the end of the read, so its final part is completed from the germline J gene. The chain links TRBV13-3 to TRBJ1-6; 9 bases agree with TRBD1. TRBJ1-6 is reported as an ORF; its role is uncertain. Trimming removed 5 bases from V and 6 bases from J; junction bases left unmatched: 6. From germline, CDR1 is NNHDY and CDR2 SYVADS. This CDR3 has 15 residues. Incomplete CDR3 DNA: TGTGCCAGCAGCCCGGGACAGGGACGTAATTCGCCC. Translated, it gives CASSPGQGRNSP. The full CDR3 protein is CASSPGQGRNSPLYF.

A note on this clone: Gene names refer to mouse genes. The missing CDR3 end, 4 residues past where the read stops, is filled in from the germline J gene. The J gene is TRBJ2-1, the V gene TRBV19, with 12 bases matching TRBD1. The CDR3 length is 15 residues. Per germline, CDR1 FNHDT and CDR2 SITEND (reference sequence). The CDR3 bases that were read are TGTGCCAGCAGTATAGACGGGACAGGGGGCGCT. Translation gives CASSIDGTGGA. From start to end, the CDR3 is CASSIDGTGGAEQFF.

As to this clone: Each gene name is a mouse one. The read terminates 4 residues ahead of where the CDR3 ends, so the germline J gene completes it. This rearrangement joins TRBV13-1 to TRBJ1-1; 9 nucleotides match TRBD1. The CDR3 covers 11 residues. Germline loops: CDR1 NSHNY, CDR2 SYGAGN. V was pared by 10 bases and J by 4 bases, with 2 bases of the junction left unmatched. CDR3 in amino acids: CAGDRVTEVFF. The sequenced part of the CDR3 DNA is TGTGCCGGGGACAGGGTCACA.

This clone was detected only a few times. The protein in this entry is translated from the DNA; at residue 8 it differs from the protein listed in TCRdb. All gene names here are mouse names. Sequencing ends 3 residues short of the CDR3 end; the germline J gene provides the rest. The chain links TRBV13-2 to TRBJ1-3; D is uncertain. The CDR3 consists of 11 residues. Germline V CDR1 and CDR2: NNHNN, SYGAGS (reference sequence). CDR3 amino acids: CASGDVVTLYF. The sequenced CDR3 bases are TGTGCCAGCGGTGATGTGGTTACG.

This clone has more than one count but fewer than ten. TCRdb gives a protein that differs at residue 11 from what the DNA encodes, so the protein here is translated from the DNA. Gene names are the mouse ones. From the germline J gene comes the end of the CDR3, since the read stops 3 residues before it. V is TRBV19 and J is TRBJ1-3, with D possibly being TRBD1 (6 bases). Germline V gene lookup returns CDR1 FNHDT and CDR2 SITEND (reference sequence). V was clipped by 6 bases and J by 1 base, with 11 bases between them. This CDR3 is 14 amino acids long. CDR3 region: CASTHRESGNTLYF. The CDR3 bases that were read are TGTGCCAGCACCCACAGGGAGTCTGGAAATACG.

This clone was seen at least ten times. Germline and genes: mouse. The read halts 4 residues ahead of the CDR3 end, with the missing end drawn from the germline J gene. V is TRBV13-3 and J is TRBJ2-7; TRBD2 matches at 10 bases. CDR3 length equals 14 residues. Germline V gives CDR1 NNHDY, CDR2 SYVADS. The CDR3 DNA, read in part, is TGTGCCAGCAGCCCTGGGGGGGCGCAATAT. This gives the protein CASSPGGAQY. The entire CDR3 sequence reads CASSPGGAQYEQYF.

This clone occurred a few times. Gene names denote mouse genes. The DNA ends 4 residues before the CDR3 does, and the rest of the CDR3 is filled in from the germline J gene. This chain uses TRBV1 with TRBJ2-5; the D gene is possibly TRBD1 (5 bases). The germline V and J ends were trimmed by 5 bases and 3 bases, with 9 bases remaining between them. CDR1 and CDR2 (germline): NSQYPW, LRSPGD (reference sequence). This CDR3 comprises 13 residues. The CDR3 bases that were read are TGCACCTGCAGTAGACAGACTCAAGAC. Translating gives CTCSRQTQD. The full CDR3 reads CTCSRQTQDTQYF.

This clone was observed a handful of times. Germline and genes here are mouse. The read ends 4 residues shy of where the CDR3 ends; the end is completed using the germline J gene. The V gene is TRBV1, the J gene TRBJ2-2; the D is unclear. This CDR3 region has 16 residues. V was cut by 2 bases and J by 0 bases, with 10 bases left in between. Germline values: CDR1 NSQYPW, CDR2 LRSPGD (reference sequence). CDR3 sequence: CTCSAKSQANTGQLYF. CDR3 DNA, as far as it was read: TGCACCTGCAGTGCAAAGAGCCAGGCAAACACCGGG.

This clone has more than one count but fewer than ten. Gene labels here are mouse ones. The CDR3 end is not reached by the read, which stops 4 residues before it; the germline J gene fills it in. The chain combines TRBV13-3 with TRBJ1-4, with TRBD1 as a possible D gene (5 bases). CDR1 NNHDY and CDR2 SYVADS come from the germline V gene. This CDR3 has 15 amino acids. V gave up 3 bases and J gave up 4 bases, with 13 bases separating them. Partial CDR3 DNA: TGTGCCAGCAGTGGCAGGGAAAAACTCAACGAA. Translated, it gives CASSGREKLNE. The full CDR3 protein is CASSGREKLNERLFF.